The 14 T cell receptor beta chains given below trace back to one sample, sequenced in a study of circulating CD8 cells and anti-PD-1 response in melanoma (TCRdb year 2020). This sample was sequenced with a NextSeq 500. The QIAseq Immune Repertoire RNA Library Kit, Human TCR Panel, was used to prepare TCR libraries from around 14 ng of total RNA. TCRdb trimmed public reads at Q25 via fastp, called clones via MiXCR and kept in-frame beta chains. One record per CDR3 amino acid sequence lists the most common genes and DNA. In this sample the table shows about 440 distinct CDR3 sequences, over 8% of which occur a single time. The top ten hold 56% of the sample. A BD FACSAria II cell sorter was used to sort four subsets, defined by PD-1 and/or TIGIT, from live CD3+CD8+TCRalphabeta+ cells. The sequencing used CD8+ T cells from PBMCs, collected at baseline or after one month of anti-PD-1 therapy (not recorded which). All receptors come from a human donor with melanoma.

Within the sample, this clonotype is medium-sized. The V gene is TRBV28, the J gene TRBJ2-7; D unresolved. The CDR3 contains 13 residues. CDR1 MDHEN and CDR2 SYDVKM come from the germline V gene. The V end was cut by 8 bases, the J end by 2 bases, with 13 bases between. CDR3 in amino acids: CASRPFSTYEQYF. The CDR3 DNA reads as TGTGCCAGCCGCCCTTTCTCAACCTACGAGCAGTACTTC.

By frequency in the sample, this clonotype is medium-sized. V and J are TRBV11-2 and TRBJ2-5; possibly TRBD1 for D (6 bases). The CDR3 covers 17 residues. V shed 4 bases and J shed 2 bases, with 20 bases lying between them. Germline V gene data show CDR1 as SGHAT and CDR2 as FQNNGV. CDR3 in amino acids: CASSSQGQGIGQETQYF. The CDR3 nucleotides read TGTGCCAGCAGCTCACAGGGTCAGGGAATCGGGCAAGAGACCCAGTACTTC.

Of note for this clonotype: This CDR3 is missing its conserved last phenylalanine or tryptophan, likely due to a read error. J is TRBJ2-3 and V is TRBV5-4; TRBD2 aligns across 10 bases. V shed 0 bases and J 3 bases; nucleotides not matched to a gene: 7. The CDR3 totals 17 residues. In germline, CDR1 is SGHNT, CDR2 YYREEE (reference sequence). CDR3 loop: CASSLGLAGVLTDTQYL. In DNA, the CDR3 is TGTGCCAGCAGCTTGGGACTAGCGGGCGTACTAACAGATACGCAGTATTTA.

This clonotype counts as large (0.1 to 1%). This sequence joins TRBV2 and TRBJ2-7; the D gene is possibly TRBD2 (6 bases). CDR3 size: 15 residues. Germline V gene data show CDR1 as SNHLY and CDR2 as FYNNEI. V was cut by 4 bases and J by 4 bases, with 17 bases left in between. The DNA of the CDR3 is TGTGCCAGCAGTGCACTAGCTAGCCCCCCGTACGAGCAGTACTTC. Translating it yields CASSALASPPYEQYF.

This clonotype is deemed medium-sized. The genes are TRBV2 and TRBJ2-2; D gene unclear. The length of the CDR3 is 12 residues. CDR1 is SNHLY, CDR2 FYNNEI, per germline. Deletions cut 6 bases from V and 6 bases from J, with 8 bases between. CDR3 sequence: CASSAFSGELFF. Written as DNA, the CDR3 is TGTGCCAGCAGCGCCTTCTCCGGGGAGCTGTTTTTT.

By sample share, this clonotype is medium-sized. This rearrangement joins TRBV14 to TRBJ2-6; 8 bases are a match to TRBD2. V was clipped by 4 bases and J by 8 bases; unmatched bases: 7. This CDR3 spans 15 amino acids. CDR1 and CDR2 (germline): SGHDN, FVKESK. The CDR3 bases are TGTGCCAGCAGCCCATGGACGGGGGGGACCAACGTCCTGACTTTC. Its protein product is CASSPWTGGTNVLTF.

This clonotype is labeled large. In DNA form, the CDR3 reads TGCGCCAGCAGCCCCGGAGGCTCCTACGAGCAGTACTTC. This encodes CASSPGGSYEQYF. The V and J genes are TRBV4-1 and TRBJ2-7; D perhaps matches TRBD2 (5 bases). Germline V gives CDR1 MGHRA, CDR2 YSYEKL. Trimming removed 4 bases at V and 0 bases at J, with 7 bases between. This CDR3 is 13 amino acids long.

Sample share makes this clonotype large. J is TRBJ2-1 and V is TRBV19; tentative D call: TRBD2 (5 bases). Looked up from germline, CDR1 is LNHDA and CDR2 is SQIVND (reference sequence). The CDR3 covers 12 residues. Trimming stripped 5 bases from V and 6 bases from J, with 8 bases between. The CDR3 is CASSVGLNEQFF. The CDR3 DNA follows: TGTGCCAGTAGTGTTGGACTCAATGAGCAGTTCTTC.

This clonotype qualifies as medium-sized. The chain recombines TRBV29-1 with TRBJ2-3; D ambiguous. The V end lost 4 bases, the J end lost 4 bases, and 15 bases lay between the germline ends. Germline CDR1 is SQVTM and CDR2 is ANQGSEA. CDR3 length: 14 residues. Here the CDR3 DNA reads TGCAGCGTTGTTTGGGGAACGGATCCAGATACGCAGTATTTT. It encodes CSVVWGTDPDTQYF.

The gene calls are TRBV19 and TRBJ1-1, with no clear D. V was shortened by 3 bases and J by 4 bases, with 15 bases between the two germline ends. CDR1 and CDR2 from the germline V gene are LNHDA and SQIVND (reference sequence). The CDR3 has 15 residues. CDR3 in DNA: TGTGCCAGTAGTATCTCGGCCAACGGGCTCACTGAAGCTTTCTTT. It specifies CASSISANGLTEAFF.

Concerning this clonotype itself: A much more abundant neighbour one base away suggests this may be a read error. The chain links TRBV28 to TRBJ2-1, with TRBD2 identical over 7 bases. Germline trimming cut 5 bases from V and 6 bases from J; bases unmatched to any gene: 7. From germline, CDR1 is MDHEN and CDR2 SYDVKM. This CDR3 contains 14 residues. The CDR3 DNA reads TGTGCCAGCAGTCTTCCGGCGGGGGTCAATGAGCAGTTCTTC. It specifies CASSLPAGVNEQFF.

This clonotype is labeled as large. V is TRBV27 and J is TRBJ2-7, with D maybe TRBD2 (5 bases). Germline CDR1 is MNHEY and CDR2 is SMNVEV (reference sequence). This CDR3 has 13 amino acids. V was cut by 8 bases and J by 2 bases, with 13 bases left in between. The CDR3 DNA follows: TGTGCCAGCCGCCGGACGACTACCTACGAGCAGTACTTC. Its translation is CASRRTTTYEQYF.

By frequency in the sample, this clonotype is large. The chain joins TRBV2 to TRBJ2-1, with a weak D call TRBD1 (6 bases). V was clipped by 6 bases and J by 6 bases, with 15 bases between them. CDR3 length: 14 amino acids. Germline V gene data show CDR1 as SNHLY and CDR2 as FYNNEI. The CDR3 loop is CASSRDTGSNEQFF. The CDR3 coding sequence is TGTGCCAGCAGCCGGGATACAGGGAGCAATGAGCAGTTCTTC.

This clonotype counts as medium-sized. This chain joins TRBV13 and TRBJ2-1; 7 nucleotides match TRBD1. Looked up from germline, CDR1 is PRHDT and CDR2 is FYEKMQ (reference sequence). The CDR3 sequence is 14 residues long. V lost 5 bases, J lost 6 bases, and 7 bases stayed unmatched. The DNA for the CDR3 is TGTGCCAGCAGCCCTGCCTACAGGGGCAATGAGCAGTTCTTC. Protein: CASSPAYRGNEQFF.